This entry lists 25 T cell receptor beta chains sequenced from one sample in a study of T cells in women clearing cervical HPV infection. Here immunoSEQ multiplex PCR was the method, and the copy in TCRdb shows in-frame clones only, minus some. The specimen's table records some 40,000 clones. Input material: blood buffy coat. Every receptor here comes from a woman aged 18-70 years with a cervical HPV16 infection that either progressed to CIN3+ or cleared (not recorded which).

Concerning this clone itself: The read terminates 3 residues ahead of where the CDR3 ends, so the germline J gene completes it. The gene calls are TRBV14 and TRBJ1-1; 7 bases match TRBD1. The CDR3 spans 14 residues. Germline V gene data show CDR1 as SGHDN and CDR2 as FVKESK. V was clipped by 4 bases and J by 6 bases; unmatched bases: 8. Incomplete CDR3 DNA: TGTGCCAGCAGCCGACAGGGCGTGAGGCCTGAA. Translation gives CASSRQGVRPE. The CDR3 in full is CASSRQGVRPEAFF.

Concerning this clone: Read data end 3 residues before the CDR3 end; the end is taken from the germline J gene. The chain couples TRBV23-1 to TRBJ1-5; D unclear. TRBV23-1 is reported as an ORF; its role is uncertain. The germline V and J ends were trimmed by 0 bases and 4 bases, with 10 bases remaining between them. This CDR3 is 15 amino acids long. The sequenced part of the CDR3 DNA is TGCGCCAGCAGTCAATCGATGCGGTTTAATCAGCCC. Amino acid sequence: CASSQSMRFNQP. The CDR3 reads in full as CASSQSMRFNQPQHF.

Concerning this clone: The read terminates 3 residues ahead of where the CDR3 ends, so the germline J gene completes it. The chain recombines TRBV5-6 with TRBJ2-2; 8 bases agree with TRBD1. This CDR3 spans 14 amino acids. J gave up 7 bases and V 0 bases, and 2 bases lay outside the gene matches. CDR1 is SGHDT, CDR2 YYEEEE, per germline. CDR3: CASSLGQGLGELFF. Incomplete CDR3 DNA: TGTGCCAGCAGCTTGGGACAGGGGCTCGGGGAG. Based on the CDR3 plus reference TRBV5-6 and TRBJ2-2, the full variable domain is DAGVTQSPTHLIKTRGQQVTLRCSPKSGHDTVSWYQQALGQGPQFIFQYYEEEERQRGNFPDRFSGHQFPNYSSELNVNALLLGDSALYLCASSLGQGLGELFFGEGSRLTVL.

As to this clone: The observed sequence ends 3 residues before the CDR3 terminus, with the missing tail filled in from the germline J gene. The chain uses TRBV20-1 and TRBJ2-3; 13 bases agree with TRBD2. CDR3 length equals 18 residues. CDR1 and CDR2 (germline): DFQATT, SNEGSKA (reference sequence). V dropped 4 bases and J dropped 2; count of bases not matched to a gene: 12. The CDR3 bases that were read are TGCAGTGCTAAACGACCCCGGACTAGCGGGGGAACCACAGATACG. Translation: CSAKRPRTSGGTTDT. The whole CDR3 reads CSAKRPRTSGGTTDTQYF.

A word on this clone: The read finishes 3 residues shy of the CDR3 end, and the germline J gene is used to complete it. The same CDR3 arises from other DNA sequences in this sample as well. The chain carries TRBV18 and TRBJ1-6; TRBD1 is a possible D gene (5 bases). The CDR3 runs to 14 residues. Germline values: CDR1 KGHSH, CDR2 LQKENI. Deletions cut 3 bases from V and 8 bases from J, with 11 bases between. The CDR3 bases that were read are TGTGCCAGCTCACCGGGGGGGTTTGATTCACCC. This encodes CASSPGGFDSP. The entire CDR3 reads CASSPGGFDSPLHF.

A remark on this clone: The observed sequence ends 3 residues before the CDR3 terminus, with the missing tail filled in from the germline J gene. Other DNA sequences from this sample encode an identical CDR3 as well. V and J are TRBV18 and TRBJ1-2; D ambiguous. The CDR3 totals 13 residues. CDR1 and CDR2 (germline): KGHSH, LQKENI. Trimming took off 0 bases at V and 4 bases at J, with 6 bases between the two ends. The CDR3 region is CASSPPSGYGYTF. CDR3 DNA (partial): TGTGCCAGCTCACCACCGTCGGGCTATGGC.

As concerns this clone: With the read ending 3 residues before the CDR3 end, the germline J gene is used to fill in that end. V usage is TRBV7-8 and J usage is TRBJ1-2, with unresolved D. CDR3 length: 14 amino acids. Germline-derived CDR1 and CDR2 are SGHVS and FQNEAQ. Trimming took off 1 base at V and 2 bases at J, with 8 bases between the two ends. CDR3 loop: CASSLGPLNYGYTF. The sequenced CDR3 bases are TGTGCCAGCAGCTTAGGTCCTCTAAACTATGGC.

The covered CDR3 bases are TGTGCCAGCATTGGCATCCTAGGCACC. This sequence encodes CASIGILGT. The CDR3 reads in full as CASIGILGTIYF. This chain uses TRBV2 with TRBJ1-3, with unresolved D. The CDR3 extends 3 residues past the end of the read, so its final part is completed from the germline J gene. CDR1 is SNHLY, CDR2 FYNNEI, per germline. The CDR3 contains 12 residues. Trimming pared 7 bases from V and 9 bases from J, leaving 13 bases between.

The chain's CDR3 is CASSLSLRSTDTQYF. The covered CDR3 bases are TGTGCCAGCAGCTTAAGCCTGCGAAGCACAGATACG. The chain has TRBV7-3 and TRBJ2-3; D gene unclear. The sequence runs out 3 residues before the end of the CDR3; the remainder is reconstructed from the germline J gene. This CDR3 spans 15 amino acids. Trimming removed 1 base at V and 0 bases at J, with 8 bases between. In germline, CDR1 is SGHTA, CDR2 FQGTGA.

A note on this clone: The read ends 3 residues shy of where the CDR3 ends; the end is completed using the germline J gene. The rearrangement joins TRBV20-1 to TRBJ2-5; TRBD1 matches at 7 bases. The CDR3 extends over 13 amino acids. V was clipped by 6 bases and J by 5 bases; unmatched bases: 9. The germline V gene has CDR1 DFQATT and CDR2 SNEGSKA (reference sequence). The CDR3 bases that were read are TGCAGTGCAAATTACAGGGGTGGGGAGACC. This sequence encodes CSANYRGGET. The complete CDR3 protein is CSANYRGGETQYF.

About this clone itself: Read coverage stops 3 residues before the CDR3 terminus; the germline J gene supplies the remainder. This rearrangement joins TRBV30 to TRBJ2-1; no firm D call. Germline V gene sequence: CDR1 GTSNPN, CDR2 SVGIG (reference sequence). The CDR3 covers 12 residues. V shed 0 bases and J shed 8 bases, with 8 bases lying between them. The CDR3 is CAWSVRAYEQFF. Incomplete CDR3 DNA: TGTGCCTGGAGTGTTAGGGCTTATGAG.

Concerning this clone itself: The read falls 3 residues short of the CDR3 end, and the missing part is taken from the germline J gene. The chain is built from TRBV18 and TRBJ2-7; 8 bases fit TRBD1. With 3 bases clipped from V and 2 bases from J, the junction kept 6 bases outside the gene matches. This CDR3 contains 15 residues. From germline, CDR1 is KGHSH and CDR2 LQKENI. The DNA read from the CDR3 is TGTGCCAGCTCACCTCTGGGACAGGTAACCTACGAG. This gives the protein CASSPLGQVTYE. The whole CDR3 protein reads CASSPLGQVTYEQYF.

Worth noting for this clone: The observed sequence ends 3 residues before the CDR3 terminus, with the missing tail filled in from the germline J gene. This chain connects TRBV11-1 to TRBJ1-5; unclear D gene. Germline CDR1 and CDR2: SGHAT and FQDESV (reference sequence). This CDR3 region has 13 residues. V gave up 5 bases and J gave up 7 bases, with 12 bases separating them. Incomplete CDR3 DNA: TGTGCCAGCAGCGCGGGAATGTGGCAGCCC. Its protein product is CASSAGMWQP. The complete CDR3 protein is CASSAGMWQPQHF.

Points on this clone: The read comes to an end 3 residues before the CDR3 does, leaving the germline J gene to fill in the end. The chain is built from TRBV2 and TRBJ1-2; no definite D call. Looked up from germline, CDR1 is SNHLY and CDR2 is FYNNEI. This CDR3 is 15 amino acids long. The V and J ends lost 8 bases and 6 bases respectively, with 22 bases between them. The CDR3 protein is CASSEGLTPTNGYTF. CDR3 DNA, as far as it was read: TGTGCCAGCTCAGAGGGCCTCACACCCACGAATGGC.

The CDR3 protein is CASSLKAGGPNEQFF. CDR3 bases read: TGTGCCAGCAGCTTAAAAGCGGGAGGGCCGAATGAG. J is TRBJ2-1 and V is TRBV7-3, with TRBD2 identical over 10 bases. The read comes to an end 3 residues before the CDR3 does, leaving the germline J gene to fill in the end. The V segment lost 1 base and the J segment 7 bases; nucleotides outside the gene matches: 4. Germline V gene lookup returns CDR1 SGHTA and CDR2 FQGTGA. The CDR3 has 15 residues.

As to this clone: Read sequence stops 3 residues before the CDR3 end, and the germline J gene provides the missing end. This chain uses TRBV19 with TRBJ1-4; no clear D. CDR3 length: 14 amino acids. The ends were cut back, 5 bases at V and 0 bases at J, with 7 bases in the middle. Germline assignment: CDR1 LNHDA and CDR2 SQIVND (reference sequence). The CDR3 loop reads CASSSSSTNEKLFF. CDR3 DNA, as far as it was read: TGTGCCAGTAGTTCGAGCTCAACTAATGAAAAA.

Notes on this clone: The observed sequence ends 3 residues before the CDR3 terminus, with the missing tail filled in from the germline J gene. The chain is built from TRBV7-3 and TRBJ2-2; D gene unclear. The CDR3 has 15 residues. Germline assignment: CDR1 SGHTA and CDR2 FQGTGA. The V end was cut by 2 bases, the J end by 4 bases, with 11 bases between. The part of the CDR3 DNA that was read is TGTGCCAGCAGCTTATCTCCGGCAGGCACCGGGGAG. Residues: CASSLSPAGTGE. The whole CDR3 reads CASSLSPAGTGELFF.

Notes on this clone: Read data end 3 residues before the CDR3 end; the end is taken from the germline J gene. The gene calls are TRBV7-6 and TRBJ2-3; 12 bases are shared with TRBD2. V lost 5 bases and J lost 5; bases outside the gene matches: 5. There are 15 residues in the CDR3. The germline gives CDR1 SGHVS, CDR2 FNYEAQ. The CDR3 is CASSPLAGGGDTQYF. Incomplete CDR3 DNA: TGTGCCAGCAGCCCGCTAGCGGGAGGGGGAGATACG.

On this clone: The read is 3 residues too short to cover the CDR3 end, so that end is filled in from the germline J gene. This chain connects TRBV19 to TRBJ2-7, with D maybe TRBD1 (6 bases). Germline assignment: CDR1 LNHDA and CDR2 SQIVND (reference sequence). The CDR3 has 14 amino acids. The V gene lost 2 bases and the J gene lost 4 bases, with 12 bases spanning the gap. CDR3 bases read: TGTGCCAGTAGTATAATGGGGGCCTCATACGAG. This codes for CASSIMGASYE. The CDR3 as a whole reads CASSIMGASYEQYF. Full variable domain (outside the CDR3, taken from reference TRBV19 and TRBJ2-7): DGGITQSPKYLFRKEGQNVTLSCEQNLNHDAMYWYRQDPGQGLRLIYYSQIVNDFQKGDIAEGYSVSREKKESFPLTVTSAQKNPTAFYLCASSIMGASYEQYFGPGTRLTVT.

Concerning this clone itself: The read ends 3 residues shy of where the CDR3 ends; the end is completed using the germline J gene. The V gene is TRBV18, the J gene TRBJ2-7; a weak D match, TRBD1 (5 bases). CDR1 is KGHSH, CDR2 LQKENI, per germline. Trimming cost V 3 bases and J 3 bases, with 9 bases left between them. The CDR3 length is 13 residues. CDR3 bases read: TGTGCCAGCTCACCGAGAAGGGGCTACGAG. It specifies CASSPRRGYE. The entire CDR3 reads CASSPRRGYEQYF.

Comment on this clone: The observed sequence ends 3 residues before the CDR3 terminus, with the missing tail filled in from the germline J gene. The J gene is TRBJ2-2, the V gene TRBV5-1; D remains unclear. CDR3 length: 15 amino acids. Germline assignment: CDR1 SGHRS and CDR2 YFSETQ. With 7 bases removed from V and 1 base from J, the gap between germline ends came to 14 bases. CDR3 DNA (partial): TGCGCCAGCCGCCTTCTTACGGGGAACACCGGGGAG. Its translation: CASRLLTGNTGE. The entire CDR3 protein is CASRLLTGNTGELFF. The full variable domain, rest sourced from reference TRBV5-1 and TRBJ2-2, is KAGVTQTPRYLIKTRGQQVTLSCSPISGHRSVSWYQQTPGQGLQFLFEYFSETQRNKGNFPGRFSGRQFSNSRSEMNVSTLELGDSALYLCASRLLTGNTGELFFGEGSRLTVL.

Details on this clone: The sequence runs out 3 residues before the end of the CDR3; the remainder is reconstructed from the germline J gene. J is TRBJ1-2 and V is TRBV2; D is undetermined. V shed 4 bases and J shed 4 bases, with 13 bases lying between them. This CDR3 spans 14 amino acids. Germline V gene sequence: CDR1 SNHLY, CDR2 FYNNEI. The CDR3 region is CASSGAGSAYGYTF. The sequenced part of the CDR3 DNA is TGTGCCAGCAGTGGGGCGGGTTCGGCCTATGGC.

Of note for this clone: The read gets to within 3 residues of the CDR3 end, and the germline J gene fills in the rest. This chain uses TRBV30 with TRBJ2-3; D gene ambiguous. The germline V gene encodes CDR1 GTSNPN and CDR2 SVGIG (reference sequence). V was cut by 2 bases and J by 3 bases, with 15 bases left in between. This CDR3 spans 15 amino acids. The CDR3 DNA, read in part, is TGTGCCTGGAGTCTGACTCCCTCTGTGACAGATACG. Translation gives CAWSLTPSVTDT. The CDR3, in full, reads CAWSLTPSVTDTQYF.

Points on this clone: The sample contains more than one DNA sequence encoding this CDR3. This CDR3 is CASSPEGVRNQPQHF. The DNA read from the CDR3 is TGTGCCAGCAGTCCCGAGGGGGTCCGCAATCAGCCC. The chain couples TRBV7-3 to TRBJ1-5, with D perhaps matching TRBD1 (6 bases). The read ends 3 residues shy of where the CDR3 ends; the end is completed using the germline J gene. Germline V lookup: CDR1 SGHTA, CDR2 FQGTGA. The CDR3 extends over 15 amino acids. V dropped 6 bases and J dropped 2 bases, with 14 bases sitting between them.

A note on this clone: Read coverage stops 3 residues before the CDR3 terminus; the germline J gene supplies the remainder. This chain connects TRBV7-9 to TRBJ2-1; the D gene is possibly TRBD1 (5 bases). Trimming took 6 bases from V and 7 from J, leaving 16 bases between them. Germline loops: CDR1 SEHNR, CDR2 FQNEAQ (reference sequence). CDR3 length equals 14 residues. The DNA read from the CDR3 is TGTGCCAGCAGGTCCTGGCAGGGTAAGAATGAG. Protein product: CASRSWQGKNE. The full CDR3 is CASRSWQGKNEQFF.